This T cell receptor (beta chain) was identified in a study of T cell repertoires in cytomegalovirus infection. Study information: In public TCR beta signatures, there were indications of both CMV infection and matching HLA type. Regarding the study as a whole: Cumulative frequency of public TCR beta families picked out carriers of CMV plus the relevant HLA. CMV-specific HLA-C-restricted TCR beta clonotypes dominated the ex vivo response.

A single record per CDR3 protein comes from TCRdb applying MiXCR to the reads. The table has about 97,000 distinct CDR3 sequences, more than 15% seen once; the top ten hold about 7.3%. J gave up 2 bases and V 4 bases, and 2 bases lay outside the gene matches. Germline CDR1 and CDR2: ENHRY and SYGVKD. The CDR3 has 14 residues. Regarding this clonotype: The target antigen is unknown.

The sequencing input was PBMCs. The sequence came from a human donor in good health (CMV status not recorded). Some clones in this sample may be carry-over from other donors' samples. The rearrangement uses TRBV10-3 and TRBJ1-2; TRBD1 aligns across 9 bases. CDR3 in amino acids: CAISGGTGNYGYTF. The CDR3 nucleotides are TGTGCCATCAGTGGGGGGACAGGGAACTATGGCTACACCTTC.